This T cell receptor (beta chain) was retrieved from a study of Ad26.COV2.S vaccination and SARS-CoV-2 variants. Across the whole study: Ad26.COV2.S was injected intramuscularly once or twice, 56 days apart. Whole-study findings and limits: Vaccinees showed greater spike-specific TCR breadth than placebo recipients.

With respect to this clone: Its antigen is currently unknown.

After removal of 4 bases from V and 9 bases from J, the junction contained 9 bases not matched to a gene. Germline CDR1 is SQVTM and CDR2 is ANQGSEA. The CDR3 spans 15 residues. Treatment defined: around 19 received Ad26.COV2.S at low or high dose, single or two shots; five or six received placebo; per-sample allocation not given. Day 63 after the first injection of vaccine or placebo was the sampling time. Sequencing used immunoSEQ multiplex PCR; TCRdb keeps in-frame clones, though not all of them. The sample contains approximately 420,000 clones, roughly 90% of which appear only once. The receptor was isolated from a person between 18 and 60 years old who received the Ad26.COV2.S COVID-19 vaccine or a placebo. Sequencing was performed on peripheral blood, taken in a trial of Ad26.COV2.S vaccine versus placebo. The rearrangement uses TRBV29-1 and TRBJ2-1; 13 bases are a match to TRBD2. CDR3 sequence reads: CSVGLLAGGPGEQFF. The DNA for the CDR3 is TGCAGCGTTGGCCTACTAGCGGGGGGGCCGGGTGAGCAGTTCTTC.